This TCR beta chain comes out of a study of beta chain features in type 1 diabetes listed by TCRdb under 2018. Looking at the study overall: Mean age, gender distribution, total cell number and subset yield were not different between patients and healthy donors. Across all samples, about 110 million sorted cells were examined, and cell number per subset correlated strongly with RNA yield. The study compared TCRB repertoires of sorted circulating CD4+ T cell subsets between recently diagnosed type 1 diabetes patients and matched healthy donors. Regulatory and stem cell-like memory subsets were obtained from only 8 patients and about 8 healthy donors, while naive and central memory subsets were obtained from all 30 or so donors.

Concerning this clone: What this receptor recognizes is not known. No much larger clonotype is one base removed from it; base qualities were not supplied.

Study-wide findings and limitations: Sequencing cDNA rather than genomic DNA could over-represent highly expressing activated cells, although activation and CD3 levels did not differ between groups. Naive, central memory and regulatory TCRB repertoires appeared more similar among patients than among healthy donors. Shorter templates might have been favored by PCR, but patient and control samples were amplified and corrected together, so both groups would have been affected equally by any skew. Because small numbers of individuals were included in the HLA sub-analyses, any influence of HLA type on TCRB rearrangement was left unresolved. Type 1 diabetes patients showed a moderate but significant shortening of TCRB CDR3 length in all four CD4+ subsets. Patients with type 1 diabetes made fewer insertions and deleted more nucleotides at VDJ recombination sites, implying thymic rearrangement abnormalities.

The germline V gene specifies SGHRS as CDR1 and YFSETQ as CDR2. The junction carries 11 bases between V and J, which are trimmed by 4 bases and 0 bases respectively. The CDR3 goes from the cysteine to the phenylalanine over 16 residues. Kept here is only the CDR3 DNA, which spans 48 bases and is read in frame from base 1. The High Capacity cDNA Reverse Transcription Kit was used to reverse transcribe all of the isolated RNA, meaning that expressed TCRB transcripts were what got sequenced. Deep immunoSEQ sequencing was applied to naive, central memory and regulatory T cell samples, giving an average of around 3.8 million total reads per sample. Sorted cells were lysed in RLT buffer, and RNA was extracted using DNase-treated RNeasy Micro or Mini kits according to cell number. Each cell subset was processed on its own to prevent cross-contamination, while patient and healthy donor samples were processed together. TCRB sequences were amplified from cDNA with the immunoSEQ multiplex PCR, producing 87-bp fragments spanning the CDR3 region. Sequencing of the amplicons was done on the Illumina HiSeq platform. The paper's data handling went like this. PCR bias was computationally corrected using synthetic template baselines, reads within Hamming distance 2 were collapsed, and singletons that could not be merged were discarded. Reads were aligned against IMGT to assign V, D and J genes, CDR3 length and insertions or deletions at six rearrangement sites. Clonotype counts were normalized to sorted cell number within each subset before computing true diversity and Gini coefficients with the tcR R package. Repertoire sharing was quantified using the overlap coefficient calculated on TCRB nucleotide sequences. TCRdb stores this immuneACCESS table with in-frame sequences only. Part of the clones is absent; in the studies checked, under half of the shortfall reflects unresolved V genes, and no reason is known for the rest. Clone size and V and J calls were adopted from that table, with D and trimming inferred from the DNA. The sample table contains 100,000 to 150,000 clones; only one count was recorded for less than 20% of them. Together, the top ten hold under 2.5% of the sample.

Each donor gave one peripheral blood draw, averaging roughly 120 mL, which was collected into heparinised tubes. Using a panel that included CD45RO, CCR7, CD25, CD127, CD95 and CD27, naive, central memory, regulatory and stem cell-like memory CD4+ T cells were sorted on a BD FACSAria II. Every sorted population had a purity above 95%. PBMCs were isolated right away by Lymphoprep density gradient centrifugation and were stained directly, without culture. So that batch effects would be minimized, each experiment stained and sorted samples in pairs, pairing one healthy donor with one patient. This clonotype was obtained from a man between 25 and 39 years old with type 1 diabetes. The sequencing sample was made of central memory CD4+ T cells from blood. In this chain, TRBV5-1 is recombined with TRBJ2-6; confidence is insufficient to name the D gene. The nucleotide sequence is TGCGCCAGCAGCCCCTACTCGAGCTCTGGGGCCAACGTCCTGACTTTC. This translates into CASSPYSSSGANVLTF. The full variable domain, completed from the reference TRBV5-1 and TRBJ2-6 proteins outside the CDR3, reads KAGVTQTPRYLIKTRGQQVTLSCSPISGHRSVSWYQQTPGQGLQFLFEYFSETQRNKGNFPGRFSGRQFSNSRSEMNVSTLELGDSALYLCASSPYSSSGANVLTFGAGSRLTVL.